This T cell receptor (beta chain) was found in a study of control samples from healthy donors and cancer patients. The CDR3 is 15 residues long. Germline V gene sequence: CDR1 SGHAT, CDR2 FQDESV (reference sequence). The trim removed 1 base at V and 4 bases at J, leaving 7 bases unmatched. Here immunoSEQ multiplex PCR was the method, and the copy in TCRdb shows in-frame clones only, minus some. The table records roughly 400,000 clones, 75% to 95% of them present only once. This receptor was taken from a man aged 35 to 55 with head and neck cancer. V and J are TRBV11-1 and TRBJ2-7; 7 bases map to TRBD1. The sequenced material came from PBMCs. CDR3 DNA: TGTGCCAGCAGCTTAGAACGGTCAGGGGGTTACGAGCAGTACTTC. Its translation: CASSLERSGGYEQYF.